This T cell receptor (beta chain) was documented in a study of siplizumab effects on memory and regulatory T cells. General study findings and limits: Alloreactive CD4+ clones that could be mapped were on average around 70% Treg-derived with siplizumab, against about 25% in controls. Alloreactive sequences from unstimulated CD4+ memory cells fell significantly with siplizumab. The study found naive T cells seemingly more diverse than memory cells and seemingly major alloresponse contributors.

The protocol was immunoSEQ multiplex PCR, while the TCRdb copy is restricted to in-frame clones and leaves out a portion. The table includes under 130,000 clones, about 93% detected once. Trimming stripped 0 bases from V and 4 bases from J, with 9 bases between. This CDR3 region has 14 residues. CDR1 LNHNV and CDR2 YYDKDF come from the germline V gene (reference sequence). Worth noting for this clone: The antigen is undetermined.

The chain couples TRBV15 to TRBJ1-1; D unresolved. The sequence derives from a human donor in good health. The sample taken for sequencing was CD4+ T cells sorted from blood. DNA of the CDR3: TGTGCCACCAGCAGAGATCATGTCGGCACTGAAGCTTTCTTT. Translation gives CATSRDHVGTEAFF. Drawing the rest from reference TRBV15 and TRBJ1-1, the complete variable domain is DAMVIQNPRYQVTQFGKPVTLSCSQTLNHNVMYWYQQKSSQAPKLLFHYYDKDFNNEADTPDNFQSRRPNTSFCFLDIRSPGLGDTAMYLCATSRDHVGTEAFFGQGTRLTVV.